These 6 T cell receptor beta chains originate from one sample sequenced in a study of spatial heterogeneity in lung cancer. The antigens of these receptors remain unknown. Each CDR3 protein is one row after TCRdb ran MiXCR on the 5' RACE reads. In the table there are about 13,000 distinct CDR3 sequences, under 4% of which are singletons. Points from the study as a whole: The number of expanded tumor alpha and beta chains correlated with mutation number.

Time point defined: sample taken at primary tumor resection. The sequences come from lung tumor tissue, collected at surgery. The receptor source for this set is a male donor with early-stage non-small cell lung cancer.

This clonotype was picked up many times. V is TRBV7-8 and J is TRBJ2-7; 9 bases are shared with TRBD1. Per germline, CDR1 SGHVS and CDR2 FQNEAQ. This CDR3 spans 15 amino acids. Trimming took 5 bases from V and 4 from J; bases not matched to a gene: 9. In DNA form, the CDR3 reads TGTGCCAGCAGCATCGGACAGGGGATCGTTTACGAGCAGTACTTC. Amino acids: CASSIGQGIVYEQYF.

This clonotype occurred many times. The chain carries TRBV15 and TRBJ1-5; the D gene is possibly TRBD1 (5 bases). This CDR3 region has 15 residues. CDR1 is LNHNV and CDR2 is YYDKDF in the germline V gene (reference sequence). The V and J ends lost 5 bases and 0 bases respectively, with 11 bases between them. As DNA, the CDR3 is TGTGCCACCAGCGCGGGGGTAATTAGCAATCAGCCCCAGCATTTT. Protein sequence: CATSAGVISNQPQHF.

At least ten counts were recorded for this clonotype. V and J are TRBV5-1 and TRBJ1-6; D is unresolved. V was trimmed by 0 bases and J by 13 bases, leaving 8 bases between them. The CDR3 has 12 amino acids. Germline V gives CDR1 SGHRS, CDR2 YFSETQ. The DNA of the CDR3 is TGCGCCAGCAGCTTGGGACAAACGCCCCTCCACTTT. Protein sequence: CASSLGQTPLHF.

In this sample, this clonotype turned up many times. V gene TRBV20-1 combines with J gene TRBJ2-5, with D perhaps matching TRBD1 (6 bases). CDR3 size: 14 residues. Germline-derived CDR1 and CDR2 are DFQATT and SNEGSKA (reference sequence). Trimming removed 6 bases at V and 0 bases at J, with 14 bases between. Here the CDR3 DNA reads TGCAGTGCCCTGTACCGGGACAACCAAGAGACCCAGTACTTC. This encodes CSALYRDNQETQYF.

This clonotype was found many times. The chain joins TRBV6-1 to TRBJ2-1; the D gene is possibly TRBD1 (6 bases). The CDR3 is made up of 13 amino acids. The V end was cut by 6 bases, the J end by 0 bases, with 6 bases between. CDR1 and CDR2 from the germline V gene are MNHNS and SASEGT. The CDR3 DNA sequence: TGTGCCAGCAGGGACAGCTCCTACAATGAGCAGTTCTTC. This codes for CASRDSSYNEQFF.

There are many counts of this clonotype. This chain links TRBV11-2 with TRBJ1-5; D ambiguous. The germline V gene has CDR1 SGHAT and CDR2 FQNNGV. CDR3 length: 13 amino acids. The V end was cut by 5 bases, the J end by 6 bases, with 11 bases between. This chain's CDR3 is CASSPRPGQPQHF. DNA for the CDR3: TGTGCCAGCAGCCCCAGACCGGGTCAGCCCCAGCATTTT.